This TCR beta chain was observed in a study of blood T cells in healthy people across ages. Study details: Capture by template switching was about one barcoded beta molecule per two T cells.

This clonotype was detected only a few times. For the second PCR, which ran for about 7 to 11 cycles, a sample-barcoded 5' primer and a J-beta primer mix were used. TCRdb redid the calling of the 5' RACE reads with MiXCR, one entry per CDR3 protein. The sample has roughly 680,000 distinct CDR3 sequences; more than 40% are singletons. CDR1 and CDR2 from the germline V gene are SGHRS and YFSETQ. This CDR3 is 17 amino acids long. V lost 3 bases and J lost 1; bases outside the gene matches: 5. The rearrangement uses TRBV5-1 and TRBJ2-3, with 13 nucleotides matching TRBD2. The clonotype originates from a woman aged 60-70 years in good health. Sequenced input: blood. The DNA of the CDR3 is TGCGCCAGCAGCTCCTGGACTAGCGGGAGCCGCACAGATACGCAGTATTTT. It encodes CASSSWTSGSRTDTQYF. The variable domain in full, completed from reference TRBV5-1 and TRBJ2-3, reads KAGVTQTPRYLIKTRGQQVTLSCSPISGHRSVSWYQQTPGQGLQFLFEYFSETQRNKGNFPGRFSGRQFSNSRSEMNVSTLELGDSALYLCASSSWTSGSRTDTQYFGPGTRLTVL.